This TCR beta chain was recorded in a study of cytomegalovirus exposure and HLA in healthy donors. At the level of the study: In a later analysis, the roughly 120 validation repertoires were reported to have used the same platform as the approximately 690 first-cohort repertoires. Findings and caveats of the study: Altogether, 150 to 200 TCR beta chains were recorded as cytomegalovirus-associated. Confirmation was obtained in vitro that a few CMV-associated chains are specific for CMV antigens.

Among the 110 or so subjects of the validation cohort, separate from the 666-subject first cohort, were the donors. A note on this clone: Its matching antigen is unknown.

CDR1 and CDR2 (germline): LGHNA, YSLEER. This CDR3 region has 17 residues. J was trimmed by 9 bases and V by 0 bases; bases with no gene match: 15. The table came from immunoSEQ multiplex PCR; TCRdb's copy has only in-frame clones and leaves some out. Counted here are a few hundred thousand clones, 86% occurring once; the ten biggest clones make up 0.9% to 1.1%. The chain couples TRBV4-3 to TRBJ2-7, with TRBD1 matching 9 bases. Sequencing was carried out using PBMCs. This TCR derives from a woman under 30 in good health and CMV-seronegative. CDR3 in amino acids: CASSQEKAGTGIFGQYF. DNA for the CDR3: TGCGCCAGCAGCCAAGAAAAGGCCGGGACAGGGATATTCGGGCAGTACTTC.